This T cell receptor beta chain was identified during a study of T cells in localized non-small cell lung cancer (dated by TCRdb to 2018 to 2020). The study in broad terms: The study examined T cell repertoires in roughly 240 patients with early-stage NSCLC and compared tumors with uninvolved tumor-adjacent lungs. A mean age of about 66 years was recorded for the NSCLC patients, of whom under 150 were male and 90 to 110 were female. The cohort comprised a few hundred treatment-naïve NSCLC patients with resected, localized lung tumors. General conclusions and limits of the study: Longer overall survival was associated with higher T cell density in blood, whereas shorter survival was associated with higher clonality in adjacent lung. Uninvolved tumor-adjacent lung showed the highest T cell clonality, higher than tumor, which suggests more focused antigenic responses in the uninvolved tumor-adjacent lung. Because multi-region tumor sequencing was not done, intratumor heterogeneity could not be ruled out. Of the top 100 tumor clones, a median of about 53 were detected in paired uninvolved adjacent lung; about 28 were also among that lung's top 100. Since the design was exploratory, TCR variables were selected using unadjusted p-values with no false-discovery rate correction.

This clone was observed a single time. Its binding antigen is unknown. No quality values exist for individual bases; no much larger clone is one base distant. Including cysteine and phenylalanine, the CDR3 has 12 amino acids. Only the CDR3 DNA stays, 36 bases, in frame from base 1. Trimming at the junction amounts to 9 bases on V and 6 bases on J, and the germline ends lie 11 bases apart. As encoded in the germline V gene (reference sequence), CDR1 is SEHNR while CDR2 is FQNEAQ. TCR beta CDR3 regions were sequenced from DNA using the immunoSEQ Assay. The paper's data handling went like this. To compute T cell density, TCR beta template counts were normalized to usable DNA, which was estimated by amplifying housekeeping genes. Richness was estimated with the preseqR package, extrapolating to 400,000 templates for PBMC samples and 120,000 templates for tissue samples. Clonality was defined as one minus Pielou's evenness. Tissue-enriched TCRs were identified by differential abundance testing using productive amino-acid clonotypes, minimum total count 5 and alpha 0.1. The Jaccard Index and the Morisita Overlap Index were used to quantify repertoire overlap between compartments. TCR beta CDR3s were clustered by GLIPH together with public tetramer-defined viral CDR3s, and at least three viral sequences plus V-gene enrichment were required for viral motifs. Not all clones reach the TCRdb copy of this immuneACCESS table, which keeps in-frame sequences only. Checked studies attribute under half of the gap to unresolved V genes and leave the rest unexplained. The DNA gave D and trimming, while V, J and clone size come from that table. This sample holds around 96,000 clones; approximately 91% were observed only once. The ten largest clones add up to approximately 4% of the sample.

At diagnosis, tumor, uninvolved tumor-adjacent lung and peripheral blood were collected and then preserved as a mix of FFPE and fresh-frozen material. For TCR repertoire profiling, the blood samples were analyzed as peripheral blood mononuclear cells. The source is a woman aged 35-70 years with stage II squamous cell lung carcinoma. This chain is built from TRBV7-9 and TRBJ2-2, and the D gene may be TRBD2, 5 bases matching. Source: PBMCs, taken before any cancer treatment. The nucleotide sequence reads TGTGCCAGAGGCGGGCTGTCCGGGGAGCTGTTTTTT. It translates as CARGGLSGELFF.